Listed below are T cell receptor beta chains from one sample, sequenced in a study of cytomegalovirus exposure and HLA in healthy donors. The protocol was immunoSEQ multiplex PCR, while the TCRdb copy is restricted to in-frame clones and leaves out a portion. This sample carries about 160,000 clones, 77% of them seen once, and the ten largest clones take 3.5% to 4.5%. Source material: PBMCs. These receptors all stem from a man between 25 and 39 years old in good health and CMV-seropositive. The CDR3 runs from the conserved cysteine through the conserved F or W. Each record gives: CDR3 DNA, CDR3 protein, D gene, clone size, J gene, V gene. The D gene is left open where the match is weak. Rows give clone size only sometimes, using once, few, many, or a class for an expanded clone.

CDR3 DNA: TGTGCCAGCAGCTCGCCCGTGCACAAGAATCAGCCCCAGCATTTT
CDR3 protein: CASSSPVHKNQPQHF
D gene: NA
clone size: NA
J gene: TRBJ1-5
V gene: TRBV5-4

CDR3 DNA: TGTGCCTGGAGAAGTCTAGCGGGGATGTTCCAGTACTTC
CDR3 protein: CAWRSLAGMFQYF
D gene: TRBD2
clone size: few
J gene: TRBJ2-5
V gene: TRBV30

CDR3 DNA: TGTGCCAGAAGCGGGACCGGGACTAGCCCCGCCGGGGAGCTGTTTTTT
CDR3 protein: CARSGTGTSPAGELFF
D gene: TRBD2
clone size: NA
J gene: TRBJ2-2
V gene: TRBV5-3

CDR3 DNA: TGTGCCAGCAGCCTTCGACCGGGACTAGCCATCTCCTACAATGAGCAGTTCTTC
CDR3 protein: CASSLRPGLAISYNEQFF
D gene: TRBD2
clone size: NA
J gene: TRBJ2-1
V gene: TRBV14

CDR3 DNA: TGTGCCAGCAGTCGCCAGGGCCATGGCTACACCTTC
CDR3 protein: CASSRQGHGYTF
D gene: NA
clone size: NA
J gene: TRBJ1-2
V gene: TRBV28

CDR3 DNA: TGTGCCATCAAAGGACAGGGGGACACAGATACGCAGTATTTT
CDR3 protein: CAIKGQGDTDTQYF
D gene: TRBD1
clone size: NA
J gene: TRBJ2-3
V gene: TRBV10-3

CDR3 DNA: TGTGCCAGCAGCCCCAGAGAGGGACAGGACCTCGGCGAGCAGTACTTC
CDR3 protein: CASSPREGQDLGEQYF
D gene: TRBD1
clone size: NA
J gene: TRBJ2-7
V gene: TRBV2

CDR3 DNA: TGTGCCAGCAGCTTGGGGGACAACTACGAGCAGTACTTC
CDR3 protein: CASSLGDNYEQYF
D gene: NA
clone size: NA
J gene: TRBJ2-7
V gene: TRBV5-4

CDR3 DNA: TGTGCCATCTGGGACAGGGCGGACGGGGAGCTGTTTTTT
CDR3 protein: CAIWDRADGELFF
D gene: TRBD1
clone size: few
J gene: TRBJ2-2
V gene: TRBV6-5

CDR3 DNA: TGTGCCAGCTCATCGTCTAAGGGACAGGGGGTATACGAGCAGTACTTC
CDR3 protein: CASSSSKGQGVYEQYF
D gene: TRBD1
clone size: NA
J gene: TRBJ2-7
V gene: TRBV18

CDR3 DNA: TGCGCCAGCAGCCAAGAACACAGGGCCTACAATGAGCAGTTCTTC
CDR3 protein: CASSQEHRAYNEQFF
D gene: NA
clone size: once
J gene: TRBJ2-1
V gene: TRBV4-3

CDR3 DNA: TGTGCCAGCAGTTCCGGGACTAGCGGGGGAGAGACCCAGTACTTC
CDR3 protein: CASSSGTSGGETQYF
D gene: TRBD2
clone size: NA
J gene: TRBJ2-5
V gene: TRBV28

CDR3 DNA: TGTGCCAGCAGCACCGGGAATAATGAAAAACTGTTTTTT
CDR3 protein: CASSTGNNEKLFF
D gene: NA
clone size: once
J gene: TRBJ1-4
V gene: TRBV28

CDR3 DNA: TGCGCCAGCAGCTTCGGGGGGACTAACTATGGCTACACCTTC
CDR3 protein: CASSFGGTNYGYTF
D gene: NA
clone size: few
J gene: TRBJ1-2
V gene: TRBV5-1

CDR3 DNA: TGTGCCAGCAGTGAGGCAACAGGAGGGTGGGGGGAGCTGTTTTTT
CDR3 protein: CASSEATGGWGELFF
D gene: NA
clone size: NA
J gene: TRBJ2-2
V gene: TRBV2

CDR3 DNA: TGCGCCAGCAGCCAAGATGTGAGCGGGCGGGGGAATGAGCAGTTCTTC
CDR3 protein: CASSQDVSGRGNEQFF
D gene: TRBD2
clone size: NA
J gene: TRBJ2-1
V gene: TRBV4-3

CDR3 DNA: TGTGCCAACAGTACAGCCCCGGACAGGCTCTACGAGCAGTACTTC
CDR3 protein: CANSTAPDRLYEQYF
D gene: TRBD1
clone size: NA
J gene: TRBJ2-7
V gene: TRBV27